This T cell receptor beta chain was observed in a study of OX40 agonist ivuxolimab in advanced cancers. Study in general: Every 2 weeks, patients got intravenous ivuxolimab at one of six dose levels (0.01-10 mg/kg).

TCRdb's table, derived via immunoSEQ multiplex PCR, lists solely in-frame clones and lacks some. This sample carries fewer than 90,000 clones, about 91% of them seen once, and the ten largest clones take approximately 0.19%. V lost 2 bases and J 9 bases, leaving 18 bases between the germline ends. This CDR3 is 15 amino acids long. In germline, CDR1 is SGDLS, CDR2 YYNGEE. V gene TRBV9 combines with J gene TRBJ2-1; a possible D gene is TRBD2 (6 bases). This sequence was found in an adult with an advanced solid tumor such as melanoma, head and neck, liver or kidney cancer. The sample here was CD4+ or CD8+ T cells sorted from blood, taken in a trial of the OX40 agonist ivuxolimab. The CDR3 sequence is CASSVGSVSSSEQFF. The CDR3 DNA is TGTGCCAGCAGCGTCGGGAGCGTCAGTTCTAGTGAGCAGTTCTTC.